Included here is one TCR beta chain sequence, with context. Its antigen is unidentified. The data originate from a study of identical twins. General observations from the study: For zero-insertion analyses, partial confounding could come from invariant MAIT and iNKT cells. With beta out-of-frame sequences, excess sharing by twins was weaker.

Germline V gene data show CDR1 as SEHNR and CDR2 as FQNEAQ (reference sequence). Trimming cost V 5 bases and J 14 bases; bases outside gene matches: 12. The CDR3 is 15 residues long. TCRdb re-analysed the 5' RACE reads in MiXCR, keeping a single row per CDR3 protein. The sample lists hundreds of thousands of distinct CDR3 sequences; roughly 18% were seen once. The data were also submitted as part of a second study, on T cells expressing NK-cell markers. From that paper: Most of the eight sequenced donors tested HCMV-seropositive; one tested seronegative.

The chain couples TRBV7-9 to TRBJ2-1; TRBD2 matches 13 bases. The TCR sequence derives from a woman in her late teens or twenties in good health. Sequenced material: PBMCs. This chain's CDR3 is CASSPGLAGIAYKFF. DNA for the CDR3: TGTGCCAGCAGCCCGGGACTAGCGGGAATAGCTTATAAGTTCTTC.